These 17 T cell receptor beta chains originate from one sample sequenced in a study of cytomegalovirus exposure and HLA in healthy donors. The study ran its PCR with 60 Vbeta and 13 Jbeta primers. Sequenced by immunoSEQ multiplex PCR; TCRdb stores in-frame clones only, minus some. The profile shows 150,000 or so clones, 65% to 80% of them singletons. The specimen sequenced was PBMCs. The receptors shown here come from a male donor in good health and CMV-seropositive.

The V gene is TRBV15, the J gene TRBJ2-2; maybe TRBD2 (5 bases). This CDR3 has 13 residues. V was pared by 8 bases and J by 4 bases, with 11 bases between. Germline V CDR1 and CDR2: LNHNV, YYDKDF (reference sequence). CDR3 sequence: CATLLESTGELFF. CDR3 coding DNA: TGTGCCACCTTACTAGAGAGCACCGGGGAGCTGTTTTTT.

This chain links TRBV30 with TRBJ1-2; 7 bases align to TRBD1. The CDR3 has 15 residues. CDR1 is GTSNPN and CDR2 is SVGIG in the germline V gene (reference sequence). After removal of 7 bases from V and 8 bases from J, the junction contained 19 bases not matched to a gene. In DNA, the CDR3 is TGTGCCTTCACAGGGGCCAGTTCTGTAGGGCACGGCTACACCTTC. This sequence encodes CAFTGASSVGHGYTF.

The chain combines TRBV5-6 with TRBJ2-3; no clear D. Deletions cut 1 base from V and 2 bases from J, with 11 bases between. The germline gives CDR1 SGHDT, CDR2 YYEEEE. The CDR3 is made up of 15 amino acids. The CDR3 coding sequence is TGTGCCAGCAGCTTGCGCACTGTGTACACAGATACGCAGTATTTT. Translated: CASSLRTVYTDTQYF.

This sequence joins TRBV27 and TRBJ2-1; D is possibly TRBD1 (5 bases). Trimming took off 7 bases at V and 10 bases at J, with 23 bases between the two ends. Germline CDR1 is MNHEY and CDR2 is SMNVEV (reference sequence). The CDR3 loop spans 15 amino acids. The CDR3 is CASMTAVGPPAEQFF. The CDR3 DNA is TGTGCCAGCATGACAGCCGTGGGGCCCCCCGCGGAGCAGTTCTTC.

J is TRBJ2-3 and V is TRBV27, with 11 positions matching TRBD2. CDR1 is MNHEY and CDR2 is SMNVEV in the germline V gene (reference sequence). J was trimmed by 4 bases and V by 2 bases; bases with no gene match: 11. The CDR3 has 18 amino acids. In DNA, the CDR3 is TGTGCCAGCAGTTTAACGGTAACTAGCGGGAGAGGGGCAGATACGCAGTATTTT. Protein sequence: CASSLTVTSGRGADTQYF.

This sequence joins TRBV7-8 and TRBJ1-5; D perhaps matches TRBD1 (6 bases). CDR1 SGHVS and CDR2 FQNEAQ come from the germline V gene. V was trimmed by 5 bases and J by 4 bases, leaving 18 bases between them. This CDR3 is built from 16 residues. CDR3 DNA: TGTGCCAGCAGCCCCCGACAAACTACAGGGAATCAGCCCCAGCATTTT. Its protein is CASSPRQTTGNQPQHF. Using reference TRBV7-8 and TRBJ1-5 for the parts outside the CDR3, the full variable domain is GAGVSQSPRYKVAKRGQDVALRCDPISGHVSLFWYQQALGQGPEFLTYFQNEAQLDKSGLPSDRFFAERPEGSVSTLKIQRTQQEDSAVYLCASSPRQTTGNQPQHFGDGTRLSIL.

The chain links TRBV5-1 to TRBJ2-2; tentative D call: TRBD1 (7 bases). Germline V CDR1 and CDR2: SGHRS, YFSETQ. The CDR3 covers 17 residues. Trimming took off 3 bases at V and 5 bases at J, with 20 bases between the two ends. The CDR3 region has the DNA TGCGCCAGCAGCTACCCGGACAGCCCAGGGGGGACCGGGGAGCTGTTTTTT. It yields the protein CASSYPDSPGGTGELFF.

This clone was seen more than once but under ten times. This sequence joins TRBV29-1 and TRBJ1-4; D remains unclear. The V gene lost 6 bases and the J gene lost 6 bases, with 11 bases spanning the gap. The germline V gene has CDR1 SQVTM and CDR2 ANQGSEA. This CDR3 comprises 12 residues. CDR3 sequence: CSVAGGDEKLFF. The DNA for the CDR3 is TGCAGCGTCGCGGGTGGGGATGAAAAACTGTTTTTT.

V is TRBV18 and J is TRBJ1-4; D is uncertain. This CDR3 has 15 residues. Germline-derived CDR1 and CDR2 are KGHSH and LQKENI. V was cut by 3 bases and J by 3 bases, with 11 bases left in between. CDR3 bases: TGTGCCAGCTCACCCACCGGGAACCCTAATGAAAAACTGTTTTTT. Translated, it gives CASSPTGNPNEKLFF.

J is TRBJ2-5 and V is TRBV6-1, with 11 bases matching TRBD2. Trimming took 3 bases from V and 2 from J; bases not matched to a gene: 5. The germline gives CDR1 MNHNS, CDR2 SASEGT. CDR3 size: 16 residues. CDR3 region: CASSDGVAGGQETQYF. CDR3 nucleotides: TGTGCCAGCAGTGATGGGGTAGCGGGAGGGCAAGAGACCCAGTACTTC.

V usage is TRBV5-4 and J usage is TRBJ2-7; D not resolved. With 4 bases removed from V and 2 bases from J, the gap between germline ends came to 13 bases. Germline V gives CDR1 SGHNT, CDR2 YYREEE (reference sequence). This CDR3 spans 14 amino acids. This CDR3 reads CASSIVGRTYEQYF. CDR3 sequence (DNA): TGTGCCAGCAGCATCGTGGGCAGAACCTACGAGCAGTACTTC.

This chain joins TRBV2 and TRBJ2-2; tentative D call: TRBD1 (6 bases). With 6 bases removed from V and 4 bases from J, the gap between germline ends came to 12 bases. This CDR3 has 14 amino acids. Germline lookup yields CDR1 SNHLY and CDR2 FYNNEI. CDR3 coding DNA: TGTGCCAGCAGCTTCACAGGGAGCACCGGGGAGCTGTTTTTT. Its translation is CASSFTGSTGELFF. Drawing the rest from reference TRBV2 and TRBJ2-2, the complete variable domain is EPEVTQTPSHQVTQMGQEVILRCVPISNHLYFYWYRQILGQKVEFLVSFYNNEISEKSEIFDDQFSVERPDGSNFTLKIRSTKLEDSAMYFCASSFTGSTGELFFGEGSRLTVL.

V is TRBV19 and J is TRBJ1-5, with TRBD1 matching 7 bases. The CDR3 spans 12 residues. The V and J ends lost 11 bases and 6 bases, in that order; junction bases with no gene match: 7. Per germline, CDR1 LNHDA and CDR2 SQIVND (reference sequence). Written as DNA, the CDR3 is TGTGCCGGCGGGACAGTTTTTCAGCCCCAGCATTTT. This translates into CAGGTVFQPQHF. Variable domain in full (rest from reference TRBV19 and TRBJ1-5): DGGITQSPKYLFRKEGQNVTLSCEQNLNHDAMYWYRQDPGQGLRLIYYSQIVNDFQKGDIAEGYSVSREKKESFPLTVTSAQKNPTAFYLCAGGTVFQPQHFGDGTRLSIL.

As for this clone: A junction boundary mismatches the germline segment, possibly from a read error. The rearrangement joins TRBV7-9 to TRBJ2-7; 9 nucleotides line up with TRBD1. The CDR3 is made up of 15 amino acids. CDR1 is SEHNR, CDR2 FQNEAQ, per germline (reference sequence). The CDR3 reads CSSRPPRDRAYEQYF. The CDR3 DNA is TGTTCCAGCCGACCCCCCCGGGACAGGGCCTACGAGCAGTACTTC.

CDR3 protein: CASSMTGNYGYTF. For the CDR3, the DNA is TGTGCCAGCAGTATGACAGGGAACTATGGCTACACCTTC. The V call is TRBV6-5, the J call TRBJ1-2; TRBD1 matches at 7 bases. This CDR3 is built from 13 residues. The germline V gene has CDR1 MNHEY and CDR2 SVGAGI. J was trimmed by 2 bases and V by 5 bases; bases with no gene match: 2.

This chain connects TRBV25-1 to TRBJ2-2, with D possibly matching TRBD2 (6 bases). CDR1 and CDR2 from the germline V gene are MGHDK and SYGVNS. V lost 7 bases and J 3 bases, leaving 12 bases between the germline ends. The CDR3 has 14 residues. CDR3 in amino acids: CASKGGAYTGELFF. Here the CDR3 DNA reads TGTGCCAGCAAGGGCGGGGCTTACACCGGGGAGCTGTTTTTT. Full variable domain (rest looked up from reference TRBV25-1 and TRBJ2-2): EADIYQTPRYLVIGTGKKITLECSQTMGHDKMYWYQQDPGMELHLIHYSYGVNSTEKGDLSSESTVSRIRTEHFPLTLESARPSHTSQYLCASKGGAYTGELFFGEGSRLTVL.

This chain joins TRBV18 and TRBJ1-5; D gene unclear. This CDR3 has 13 residues. The V end lost 3 bases, the J end lost 4 bases, and 7 bases lay between the germline ends. The germline gives CDR1 KGHSH, CDR2 LQKENI. CDR3 protein: CASSPSANQPQHF. CDR3 DNA sequence: TGTGCCAGCTCACCCAGCGCGAATCAGCCCCAGCATTTT.